The text below deals with one T cell receptor (beta chain). No antigen is known for it. No much larger clone exists at a distance of one base, and base qualities are not known. V loses 2 bases, J loses 1 base, and the germline ends lie 20 bases apart. The CDR3, from cysteine to phenylalanine, totals 18 residues. The read is trimmed to its CDR3 DNA, 54 bases read in frame from base 1. Based on the germline V gene, the CDR1 and CDR2 sequences are MNHEY and SVGEGT. The time point label, read with the paper, signifies: baseline before first vaccination. The vaccinee samples were drawn from two UK trials, COV001 and COV002, one of which was a single-blind randomized controlled phase 2/3 trial testing AZD1222 (ChAdOx1 nCoV-19) in healthy adults. Trial participant PBMC samples were collected at day 0 and day 28 after the second dose for TCRbeta chain sequencing. The data were obtained in a study of T cell responses to AZD1222 COVID-19 vaccine (TCRdb year 2021). General notes on the study: AZD1222 recipients whose second dose came at about 4 weeks and those whose second dose came at about 12 weeks were combined into one group, since spike-specific TCR depth and breadth did not differ between the two schedules. A total of around 240 trial participants underwent TCR sequencing, of whom 207 received two doses of AZD1222 and around 25 received two doses of the MenACWY control vaccine. Enrollment into the trials was organized by age into subgroups of 18-55, 56-69 and 70-plus years, and those subgroups contained 148, 28 and 57 TCR-sequenced participants, respectively.

What the research found in general, with its limitations: Most participants were white British and females outnumbered males, and the authors suggested that clonal diversity may have been underestimated. The 56-69-year group was small, and its depth increase did not reach significance, likely because of low power. Conclusions about previously exposed vaccinees are limited because only six or seven AZD1222 recipients were SARS-CoV-2 seropositive at baseline. A significant rise in spike-specific TCR breadth and depth was observed after two AZD1222 doses relative to day 0 and relative to MenACWY recipients. CD4 TCRs associated with the vaccine covered the entire spike protein, and the dominant responses were in regions 160-218 and 743-854. Reportedly, almost half of the unique spike-specific TCRs recognized epitopes lying outside the regions that are mutated in the B.1.351 and B.1.1.7 variants. No day 14 peak-response samples were available, so repertoires were characterized only after the peak T cell response.

The CDR3 regions of human TCRbeta chains were analyzed by immunosequencing. As for how the authors treated the data: TCRs in the repertoires were compared against a reference library of SARS-CoV-2-specific TCRs that had been generated with the MIRA antigen-specificity platform. Breadth was defined as the fraction of unique TCRs that were SARS-CoV-2-associated, and depth was defined as the fraction of total T cells that were SARS-CoV-2-associated. Using the MIRA data, each spike-specific TCR was mapped to the spike region that the TCR reacts to and placed in a CD4 or CD8 class. Log10-transformed breadth and depth values were compared by one-way ANOVA with Sidak's multiple comparisons tests. Here the immuneACCESS table is served through TCRdb, limited to in-frame sequences with V and J called. Missing clones are a known gap in these copies; in checked studies unresolved V genes cover under half, and the rest lacks a known reason. That table gives V, J and clone size, and the DNA gave D and trimming. The sample contains about 160,000 clones, more than 85% of them found a single time. Of the sample, around 0.9% is held by the ten largest clones.

Here the sequenced sample was peripheral blood, taken on day 0 of AZD1222 vaccination. This sequence originates from an adult in good health. This chain is built from TRBV6-2 or TRBV6-3 and TRBJ1-1, with a tentative D gene TRBD1 over 5 matching bases. The nucleotide sequence is TGTGCCAGCAGTTACCCCCCCGGGGCTTTATCCGGGAACACTGAAGCTTTCTTT. Translation gives CASSYPPGALSGNTEAFF.